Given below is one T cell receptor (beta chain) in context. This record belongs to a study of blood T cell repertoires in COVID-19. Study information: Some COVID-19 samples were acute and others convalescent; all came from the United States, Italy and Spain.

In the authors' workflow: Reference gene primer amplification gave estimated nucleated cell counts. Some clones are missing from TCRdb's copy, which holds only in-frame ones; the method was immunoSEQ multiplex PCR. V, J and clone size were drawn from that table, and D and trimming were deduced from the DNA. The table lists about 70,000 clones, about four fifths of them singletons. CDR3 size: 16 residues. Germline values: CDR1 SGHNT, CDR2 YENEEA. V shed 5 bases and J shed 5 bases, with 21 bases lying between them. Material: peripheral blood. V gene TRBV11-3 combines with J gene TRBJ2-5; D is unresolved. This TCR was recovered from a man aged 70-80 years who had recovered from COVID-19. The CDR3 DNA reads TGTGCCAGCAGCAGAAATCGACAAGGCGTAGGCGAGACCCAGTACTTC. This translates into CASSRNRQGVGETQYF. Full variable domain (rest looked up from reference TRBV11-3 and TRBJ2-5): EAGVVQSPRYKIIEKKQPVAFWCNPISGHNTLYWYLQNLGQGPELLIRYENEEAVDDSQLPKDRFSAERLKGVDSTLKIQPAELGDSAVYLCASSRNRQGVGETQYFGPGTRLLVL.